This note documents a single TCR beta chain sequence. Sequencing was performed with immunoSEQ multiplex PCR; in TCRdb, only in-frame clones are kept and a portion is missing. The sample records about 87,000 clones, around 86% being singletons. This sample stems from a study of blood T cell repertoires in COVID-19. V shed 2 bases and J shed 3 bases, with 8 bases lying between them. Germline V gives CDR1 LGHNA, CDR2 YNFKEQ. The CDR3 sequence is 13 residues long. The genes are TRBV4-2 and TRBJ2-7; D not resolved. This clonotype originated in a woman aged 80 or over with active or convalescent COVID-19. Sample: peripheral blood. The CDR3 nucleotides read TGTGCCAGCAGCCAAAATCAAAACTACGAGCAGTACTTC. This gives the protein CASSQNQNYEQYF.